This T cell receptor (beta chain) was retrieved from a study of T cell changes during pregnancy in multiple sclerosis. Some clones are missing from TCRdb's copy, which holds only in-frame ones; the method was immunoSEQ multiplex PCR. The table records 45,000 to 55,000 clones, 80% to 95% of them present only once. This CDR3 spans 14 amino acids. Germline V gene lookup returns CDR1 SQVTM and CDR2 ANQGSEA. The chain couples TRBV29-1 to TRBJ2-5, with D possibly TRBD1 on 5 matching bases. The J call may be faulty, since TRBJ2-7 better matches the DNA end. The TCR sequence derives from a female donor with multiple sclerosis, enrolled in a pregnancy study. This sample comprised peripheral blood, obtained after pregnancy. This CDR3 reads CSVGGGGHKHEQYF. The CDR3 DNA reads as TGCAGCGTTGGAGGTGGTGGACATAAACACGAGCAGTACTTC.